Below, 4 T cell receptor beta chains from the same sample are listed, as sequenced in a study of response to subunit inactivated influenza vaccine. TCRdb re-analysed the RT-PCR reads in MiXCR, keeping a single row per CDR3 protein. The table has roughly 570,000 distinct CDR3 sequences, 10% to 15% seen once. The sequenced sample was PBMCs from blood, obtained 35 to 45 days after vaccination. These receptors all stem from a man aged 50-59 years who received an inactivated influenza vaccine.

This chain links TRBV7-2 with TRBJ2-7; D may be TRBD1 (5 bases). This CDR3 has 13 residues. Germline V CDR1 and CDR2: SGHTA, FQGNSA. The V and J ends lost 3 bases and 3 bases respectively, with 9 bases between them. The CDR3 DNA reads TGTGCCAGCAGCTTTCGACAGTTCTACGAGCAGTACTTC. As protein: CASSFRQFYEQYF.

A remark on this clonotype: One base away lies a much larger clone, so this may be a sequencing read error. This sequence joins TRBV11-2 and TRBJ2-7; 8 positions agree with TRBD2. CDR1 and CDR2 from the germline V gene are SGHAT and FQNNGV. After removal of 4 bases from V and 3 bases from J, the junction contained 20 bases not matched to a gene. The CDR3 runs 19 residues. The CDR3 region has the DNA TGTGCCAGCAGCTCGCACCGTGGGACGGTCGGGACTAGTCTCTACGAGCAGTACTTC. It yields the protein CASSSHRGTVGTSLYEQYF.

This clonotype turned up a few times. V is TRBV28 and J is TRBJ2-1; a possible D gene is TRBD2 (6 bases). The CDR3 spans 15 residues. Germline V CDR1 and CDR2: MDHEN, SYDVKM. V was trimmed by 7 bases and J by 7 bases, leaving 20 bases between them. The CDR3 DNA reads as TGTGCCAGCATCACGACAAGGCTAGCGAGAAATGAGCAGTTCTTC. Protein: CASITTRLARNEQFF.

A few counts support this clonotype. The chain carries TRBV5-4 and TRBJ1-2; possible D gene TRBD1, 5 bases. Looked up from germline, CDR1 is SGHNT and CDR2 is YYREEE (reference sequence). Trimming removed 9 bases from V and 5 bases from J, with 26 bases in between. This CDR3 spans 16 amino acids. The CDR3 reads CANPSRDGYLDYGYTF. The CDR3 bases are TGTGCCAACCCTTCTCGGGACGGCTACCTCGATTATGGCTACACCTTC.